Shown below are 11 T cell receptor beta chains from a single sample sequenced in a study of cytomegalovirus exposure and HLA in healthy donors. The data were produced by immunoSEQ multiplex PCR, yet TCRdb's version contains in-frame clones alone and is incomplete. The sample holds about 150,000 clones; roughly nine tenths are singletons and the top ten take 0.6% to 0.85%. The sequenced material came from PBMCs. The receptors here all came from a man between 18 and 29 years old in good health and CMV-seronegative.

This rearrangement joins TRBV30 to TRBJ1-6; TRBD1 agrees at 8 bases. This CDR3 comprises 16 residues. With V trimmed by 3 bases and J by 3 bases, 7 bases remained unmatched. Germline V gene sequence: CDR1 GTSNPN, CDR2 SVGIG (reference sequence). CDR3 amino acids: CAWSPRQGIYNSPLHF. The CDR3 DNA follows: TGTGCCTGGAGCCCACGACAGGGGATCTATAATTCACCCCTCCACTTT. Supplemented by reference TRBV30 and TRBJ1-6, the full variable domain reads SQTIHQWPATLVQPVGSPLSLECTVEGTSNPNLYWYRQAAGRGLQLLFYSVGIGQISSEVPQNLSASRPQDRQFILSSKKLLLSDSGFYLCAWSPRQGIYNSPLHFGNGTRLTVT.

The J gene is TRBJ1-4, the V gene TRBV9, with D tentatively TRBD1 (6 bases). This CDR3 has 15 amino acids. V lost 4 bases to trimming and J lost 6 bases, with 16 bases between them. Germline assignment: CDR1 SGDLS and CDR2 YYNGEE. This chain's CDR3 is CASSPAGGRDEKLFF. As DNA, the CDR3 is TGTGCCAGCAGCCCAGCGGGGGGGCGGGATGAAAAACTGTTTTTT.

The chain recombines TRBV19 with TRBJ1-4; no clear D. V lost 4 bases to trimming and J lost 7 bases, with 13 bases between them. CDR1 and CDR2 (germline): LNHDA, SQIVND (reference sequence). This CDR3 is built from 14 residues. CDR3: CASSNLGEPEKLFF. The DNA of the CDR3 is TGTGCCAGTAGTAATCTGGGAGAGCCTGAAAAACTGTTTTTT.

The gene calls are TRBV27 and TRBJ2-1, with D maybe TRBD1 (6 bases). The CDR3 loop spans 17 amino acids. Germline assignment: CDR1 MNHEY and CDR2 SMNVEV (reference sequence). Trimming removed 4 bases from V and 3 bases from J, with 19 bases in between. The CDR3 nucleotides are TGTGCCAGCAGTTCCTCAACTACAGGGCATGTCTACAATGAGCAGTTCTTC. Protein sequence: CASSSSTTGHVYNEQFF.

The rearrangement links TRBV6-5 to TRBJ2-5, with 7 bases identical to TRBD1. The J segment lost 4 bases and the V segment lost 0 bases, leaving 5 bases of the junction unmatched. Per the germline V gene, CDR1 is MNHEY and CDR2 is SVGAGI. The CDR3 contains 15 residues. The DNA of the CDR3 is TGTGCCAGCAGTTACTCGAGCTCAGGGGGAGAGACCCAGTACTTC. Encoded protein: CASSYSSSGGETQYF.

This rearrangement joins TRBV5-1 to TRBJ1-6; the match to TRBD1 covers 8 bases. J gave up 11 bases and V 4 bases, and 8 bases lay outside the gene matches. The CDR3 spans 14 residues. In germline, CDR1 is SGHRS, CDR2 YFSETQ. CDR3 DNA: TGCGCCAGCAGCCCGGGACAGGAAAGGCCACCCCTCCACTTT. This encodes CASSPGQERPPLHF.

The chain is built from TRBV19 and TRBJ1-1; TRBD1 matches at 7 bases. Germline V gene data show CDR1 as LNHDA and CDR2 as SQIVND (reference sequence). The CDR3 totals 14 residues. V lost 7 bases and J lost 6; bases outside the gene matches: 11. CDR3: CASTPQGLRAEAFF. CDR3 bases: TGTGCCAGTACCCCACAGGGGCTGCGGGCTGAAGCTTTCTTT.

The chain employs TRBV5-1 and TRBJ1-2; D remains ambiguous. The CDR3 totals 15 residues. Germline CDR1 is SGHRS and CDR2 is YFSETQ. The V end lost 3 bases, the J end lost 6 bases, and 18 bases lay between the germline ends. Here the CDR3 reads CASSSPPGGKDGYTF. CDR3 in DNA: TGCGCCAGCAGCTCACCTCCGGGCGGGAAAGATGGCTACACCTTC.

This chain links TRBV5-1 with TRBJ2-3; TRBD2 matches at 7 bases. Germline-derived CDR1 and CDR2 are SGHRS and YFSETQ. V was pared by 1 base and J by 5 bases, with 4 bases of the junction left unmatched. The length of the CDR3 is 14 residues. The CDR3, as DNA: TGCGCCAGCAGCTTGTATACGGGGGGAGATACGCAGTATTTT. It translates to CASSLYTGGDTQYF.

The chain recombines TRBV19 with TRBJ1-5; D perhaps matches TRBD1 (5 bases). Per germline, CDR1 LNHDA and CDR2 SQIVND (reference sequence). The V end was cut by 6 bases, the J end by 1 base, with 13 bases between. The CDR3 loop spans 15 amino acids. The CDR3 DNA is TGTGCCAGTAGCCAACGGGGGTTCAGCAATCAGCCCCAGCATTTT. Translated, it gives CASSQRGFSNQPQHF.

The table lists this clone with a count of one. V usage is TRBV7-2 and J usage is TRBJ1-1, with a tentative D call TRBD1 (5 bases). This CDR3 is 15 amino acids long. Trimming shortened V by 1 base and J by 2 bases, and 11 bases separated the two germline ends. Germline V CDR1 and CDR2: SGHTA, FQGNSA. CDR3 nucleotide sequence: TGTGCCAGCAGCTTAGGCGGGAGGGGTAACACTGAAGCTTTCTTT. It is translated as CASSLGGRGNTEAFF.